This T cell receptor (beta chain) emerged from a study of immune heterogeneity within non-small cell lung tumors. The overall study: The tumor set comprised several squamous cell carcinomas and approximately ten non-squamous carcinomas (plus 1 not otherwise specified). Study-wide results and limits: While identical dominant CDR3 beta clonotypes recurred across tumor sites within a patient, high-frequency clones unique to individual sites also appeared.

At 600 ng per sample, bulk tumor genomic DNA provided the template. Each primary tumor yielded several biopsies, collected far apart from one another at surgery. Patients underwent curative surgery for non-small cell lung cancer (untreated and newly diagnosed). Sample donors consisted of newly diagnosed non-small cell lung cancer patients who were undergoing surgery with curative intent. Amplifying TCR beta CDR3 involved multiplex PCR carried out with 32 V and 13 J primers. TCRdb fed the multiplex PCR reads into MiXCR, producing one record per CDR3 protein. Of around 3,000 distinct CDR3 sequences listed, roughly 45% were seen once; the top ten hold around 50%. This clonotype was seen many times. Its antigen remains unknown. Trimming cost V 0 bases and J 9 bases; bases outside gene matches: 4. The CDR3 is made up of 15 amino acids. CDR1 is SGDLS and CDR2 is YYNGEE in the germline V gene.

V and J are TRBV9 and TRBJ2-1; 12 bases agree with TRBD2. The clonotype comes from a man aged 55 to 70 with non-small cell lung cancer. Sample: lung tumor tissue. This CDR3 reads CASSVAGTSGFEQFF. The CDR3 DNA reads TGTGCCAGCAGCGTAGCCGGGACTAGCGGGTTTGAGCAGTTCTTC.